The T cell receptor (beta chain) under discussion was sequenced for a study of metastatic and nonmetastatic thyroid tumors. Study-wide context: Repertoire data that came from the blood and tumor or nodule tissue of malignant and benign thyroid patients were compared.

Per the germline V gene, CDR1 is SNHLY and CDR2 is FYNNEI. Trimming left V 7 bases short and J 4 bases short, with 14 bases between. CDR3 size: 13 residues. Authors' data handling: Clinicopathological groups supplied CDR3 differences that were used to build a distant-metastasis classifier for papillary thyroid cancer. TCRdb re-called the PCR reads via MiXCR. The V and J calls come from TCRdb's annotation, not from the publication. The table lists approximately 70,000 clones, 18% of them singletons. Each patient came to thyroid surgery without any prior treatment (of any kind). This clone has at least ten counts. Antigen specificity is unknown. Study observations and caveats: The study reportedly found significantly higher TCR beta diversity in malignant thyroid tumors than benign nodules, in blood and tumor.

The clonotype originates from a female donor with papillary thyroid cancer or a benign thyroid nodule (not recorded which). Some clones in this sample may be carry-over from other donors' samples. The chain combines TRBV2 with TRBJ2-7; D unclear. The sample comprised blood. The CDR3 nucleotides are TGTGCCAGCAAAAATCCCGACCCGTACGAGCAGTACTTC. It encodes CASKNPDPYEQYF.